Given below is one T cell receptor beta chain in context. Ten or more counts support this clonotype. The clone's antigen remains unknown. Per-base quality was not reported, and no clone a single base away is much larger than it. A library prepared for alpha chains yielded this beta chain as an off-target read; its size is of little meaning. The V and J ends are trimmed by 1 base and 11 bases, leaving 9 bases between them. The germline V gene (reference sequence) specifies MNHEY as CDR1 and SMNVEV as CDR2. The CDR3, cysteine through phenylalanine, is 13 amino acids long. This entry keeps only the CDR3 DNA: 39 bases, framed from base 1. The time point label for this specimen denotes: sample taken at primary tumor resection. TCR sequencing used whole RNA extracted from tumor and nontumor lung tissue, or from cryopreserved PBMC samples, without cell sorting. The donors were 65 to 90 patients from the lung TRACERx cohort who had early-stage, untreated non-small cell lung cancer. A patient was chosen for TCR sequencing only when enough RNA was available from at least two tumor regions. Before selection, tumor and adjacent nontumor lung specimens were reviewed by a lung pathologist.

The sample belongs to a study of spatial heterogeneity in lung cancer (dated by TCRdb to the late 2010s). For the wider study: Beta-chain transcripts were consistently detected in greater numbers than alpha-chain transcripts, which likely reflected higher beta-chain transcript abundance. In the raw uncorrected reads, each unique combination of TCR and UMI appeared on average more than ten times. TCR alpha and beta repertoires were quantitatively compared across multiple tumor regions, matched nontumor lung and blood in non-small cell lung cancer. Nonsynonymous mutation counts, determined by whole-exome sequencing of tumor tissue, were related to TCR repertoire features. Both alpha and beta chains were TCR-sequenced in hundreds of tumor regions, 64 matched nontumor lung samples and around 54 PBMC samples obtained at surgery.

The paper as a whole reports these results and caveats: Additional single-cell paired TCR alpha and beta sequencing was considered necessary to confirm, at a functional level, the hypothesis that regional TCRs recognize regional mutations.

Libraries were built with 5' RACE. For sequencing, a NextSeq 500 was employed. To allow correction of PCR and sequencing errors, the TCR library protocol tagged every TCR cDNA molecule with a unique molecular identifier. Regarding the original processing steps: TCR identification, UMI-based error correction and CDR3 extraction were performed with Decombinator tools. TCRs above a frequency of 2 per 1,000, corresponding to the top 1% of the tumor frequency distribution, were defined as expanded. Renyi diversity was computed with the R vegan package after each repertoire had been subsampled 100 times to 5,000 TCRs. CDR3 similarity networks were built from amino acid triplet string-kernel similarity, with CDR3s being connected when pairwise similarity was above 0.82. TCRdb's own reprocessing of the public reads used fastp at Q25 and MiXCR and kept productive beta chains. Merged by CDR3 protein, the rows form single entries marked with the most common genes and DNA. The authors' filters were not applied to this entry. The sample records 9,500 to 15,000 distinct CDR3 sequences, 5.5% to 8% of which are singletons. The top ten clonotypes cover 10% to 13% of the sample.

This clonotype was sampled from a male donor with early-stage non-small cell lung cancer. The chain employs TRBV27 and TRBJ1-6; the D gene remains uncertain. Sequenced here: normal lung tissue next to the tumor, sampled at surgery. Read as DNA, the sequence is TGTGCCAGCAGTTTATATCCCGAGCCACCCCTCCACTTT. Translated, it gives CASSLYPEPPLHF.